One and the same sample provided the 23 T cell receptor beta chains below, sequenced in a study of beta chain features in type 1 diabetes. Expressed TCRB transcripts got sequenced, as all isolated RNA was reverse transcribed. Assay used: immunoSEQ multiplex PCR; TCRdb lists only in-frame clones, some missing. The data show some 160,000 clones, with 9% to 10% seen just once and about 2.1% held by the top ten. Material: central memory CD4+ T cells from blood. These TCRs come from a woman younger than 30 in good health.

This clone has only a few counts. The chain employs TRBV15 and TRBJ1-5; a possible D gene is TRBD1 (6 bases). CDR3 size: 15 residues. Looked up from germline, CDR1 is LNHNV and CDR2 is YYDKDF (reference sequence). V was pared by 0 bases and J by 4 bases, with 10 bases between. CDR3 sequence (DNA): TGTGCCACCAGCAGAGATCGACAGGTTAATCAGCCCCAGCATTTT. Residues: CATSRDRQVNQPQHF.

The J gene is TRBJ1-4, the V gene TRBV6-6; no clear D. The CDR3 is 10 residues long. Germline V gene lookup returns CDR1 MNHNY and CDR2 SVGAGI (reference sequence). Trimming removed 8 bases from V and 7 bases from J, with 5 bases in between. The CDR3 bases are TGTGCCAGCCTAAGTGAAAAACTGTTTTTT. Its protein is CASLSEKLFF.

This clone has just a few counts. This chain joins TRBV7-9 and TRBJ2-7; D may be TRBD1 (5 bases). Trimming pared 10 bases from V and 4 bases from J, leaving 14 bases between. CDR1 is SEHNR and CDR2 is FQNEAQ in the germline V gene (reference sequence). The CDR3 has 12 residues. The CDR3 here is CAIGQGGYEQYF. Here the CDR3 DNA reads TGTGCCATAGGGCAGGGTGGGTACGAGCAGTACTTC.

This clone was seen a handful of times. The CDR3 loop reads CASTNAGGPDTQYF. CDR3 sequence (DNA): TGCGCCAGCACAAATGCGGGGGGCCCAGATACGCAGTATTTT. The chain employs TRBV10-2 and TRBJ2-3; 8 nucleotides align to TRBD2. CDR3 length: 14 residues. V dropped 7 bases and J dropped 4; count of bases not matched to a gene: 7. Germline CDR1 WSHSY, CDR2 SAAADI.

The rearrangement joins TRBV7-2 to TRBJ2-5; tentative D call: TRBD1 (6 bases). The V end lost 4 bases, the J end lost 1 base, and 10 bases lay between the germline ends. The CDR3 loop spans 14 amino acids. CDR1 and CDR2 (germline): SGHTA, FQGNSA. Here the CDR3 reads CASSSTGFQETQYF. DNA of the CDR3: TGTGCCAGCAGCTCGACAGGTTTCCAAGAGACCCAGTACTTC.

The chain couples TRBV19 to TRBJ1-1; 7 bases line up with TRBD1. Germline lookup yields CDR1 LNHDA and CDR2 SQIVND (reference sequence). V lost 6 bases to trimming and J lost 1 base; unmatched junction nucleotides: 11. The CDR3 has 16 residues. CDR3 loop: CASRRGPGGQNTEAFF. The CDR3 DNA reads TGTGCCAGTAGAAGGGGCCCAGGGGGGCAGAACACTGAAGCTTTCTTT.

This clone was seen only a few times. V usage is TRBV2 and J usage is TRBJ1-3, with D possibly matching TRBD1 (6 bases). Trimming left V 6 bases short and J 0 bases short, with 15 bases between. Germline lookup yields CDR1 SNHLY and CDR2 FYNNEI. This CDR3 contains 16 residues. The CDR3 loop reads CASRTGHIFSGNTIYF. In DNA form, the CDR3 reads TGTGCCAGCAGGACGGGACATATCTTCTCTGGAAACACCATATATTTT.

This clone was observed a few times. V gene TRBV30 combines with J gene TRBJ2-7; TRBD2 matches 8 bases. The length of the CDR3 is 15 residues. Germline-derived CDR1 and CDR2 are GTSNPN and SVGIG (reference sequence). V lost 5 bases to trimming and J lost 2 bases; unmatched junction nucleotides: 11. The CDR3 region has the DNA TGTGCCTGGCGTTATCCAGTAGCGGGGCCCTACGAGCAGTACTTC. Residues: CAWRYPVAGPYEQYF.

V is TRBV30 and J is TRBJ2-7, with 8 bases identical to TRBD2. Germline CDR1 and CDR2: GTSNPN and SVGIG (reference sequence). The CDR3 sequence is 15 residues long. The trim removed 0 bases at V and 4 bases at J, leaving 8 bases unmatched. CDR3 loop: CAWSVLERGIYEQYF. CDR3 coding DNA: TGTGCCTGGAGTGTACTGGAGCGGGGGATTTACGAGCAGTACTTC.

There are a few counts of this clone. The V and J genes are TRBV5-1 and TRBJ2-2; D not resolved. Looked up from germline, CDR1 is SGHRS and CDR2 is YFSETQ. CDR3 length: 16 amino acids. Deletions cut 0 bases from V and 2 bases from J, with 11 bases between. Here the CDR3 DNA reads TGCGCCAGCAGCTTGGTTCTAGGATCCAACACCGGGGAGCTGTTTTTT. It codes for CASSLVLGSNTGELFF. Supplemented by reference TRBV5-1 and TRBJ2-2, the full variable domain reads KAGVTQTPRYLIKTRGQQVTLSCSPISGHRSVSWYQQTPGQGLQFLFEYFSETQRNKGNFPGRFSGRQFSNSRSEMNVSTLELGDSALYLCASSLVLGSNTGELFFGEGSRLTVL.

The chain uses TRBV27 and TRBJ1-2, with TRBD1 matching over 11 bases. The germline gives CDR1 MNHEY, CDR2 SMNVEV (reference sequence). J was trimmed by 8 bases and V by 5 bases; bases with no gene match: 10. This CDR3 has 15 amino acids. The CDR3 reads CASSLQGQGAKGYTF. In DNA form, the CDR3 reads TGTGCCAGCAGTCTACAAGGACAGGGGGCGAAGGGCTACACCTTC.

The chain couples TRBV5-4 to TRBJ2-3, with a tentative D call TRBD1 (5 bases). V was cut by 0 bases and J by 4 bases, with 18 bases left in between. CDR3 size: 17 residues. CDR1 is SGHNT, CDR2 YYREEE, per germline (reference sequence). The chain's CDR3 is CASSLGRTGLIADTQYF. CDR3 DNA sequence: TGTGCCAGCAGCTTGGGGAGAACAGGCCTTATCGCAGATACGCAGTATTTT.

The chain has TRBV6-1 and TRBJ2-4, with D maybe TRBD2 (6 bases). Between the trimmed V and J ends, which lost 6 bases and 0 bases, there was a span of 12 bases. CDR1 is MNHNS and CDR2 is SASEGT in the germline V gene. CDR3 size: 15 residues. The CDR3: CASSPGRKAKNIQYF. DNA of the CDR3: TGTGCCAGCAGCCCGGGGAGGAAAGCCAAAAACATTCAGTACTTC.

The rearrangement links TRBV14 to TRBJ1-6, with 7 bases aligning to TRBD1. The CDR3 spans 14 residues. The V and J ends lost 6 bases and 10 bases, in that order; junction bases with no gene match: 9. Germline CDR1 reads SGHDN; CDR2 reads FVKESK. In nucleotides, the CDR3 is TGTGCCAGCAGTCGACAGGGTGGGGTGTCACCCCTCCACTTT. It encodes CASSRQGGVSPLHF.

This clone was found a few times. The chain carries TRBV11-2 and TRBJ1-5; D remains ambiguous. Germline CDR1 is SGHAT and CDR2 is FQNNGV. The CDR3 extends over 13 amino acids. Deletions cut 0 bases from V and 6 bases from J, with 6 bases between. CDR3 sequence reads: CASSLESSQPQHF. The CDR3 nucleotides read TGTGCCAGCAGCTTAGAGAGTAGTCAGCCCCAGCATTTT.

Only a few counts were recorded for this clone. The V and J genes are TRBV5-1 and TRBJ1-1, with 9 nucleotides matching TRBD1. The CDR3 extends over 14 amino acids. The V gene's germline CDR1 is SGHRS and CDR2 YFSETQ. V lost 5 bases to trimming and J lost 5 bases; unmatched junction nucleotides: 7. The CDR3 here is CASRWRTGDTEAFF. CDR3 DNA: TGCGCCAGCAGATGGCGGACAGGGGATACTGAAGCTTTCTTT.

The table lists this clone with many counts. The chain is built from TRBV4-1 and TRBJ2-1, with TRBD2 identical over 10 bases. Germline V lookup: CDR1 MGHRA, CDR2 YSYEKL. This CDR3 is built from 20 residues. V lost 3 bases, J lost 0 bases, and 14 bases stayed unmatched. For the CDR3, the DNA is TGCGCCAGCAGCCAGGAAAAAGGGCCTAGCGGGAGTAGCTCCTACAATGAGCAGTTCTTC. The encoded protein is CASSQEKGPSGSSSYNEQFF.

This chain uses TRBV5-1 with TRBJ1-6; 7 nucleotides align to TRBD1. J gave up 12 bases and V 4 bases, and 10 bases lay outside the gene matches. The CDR3 totals 14 residues. Germline CDR1 SGHRS, CDR2 YFSETQ. The CDR3 is CASSPGTEGQPLHF. CDR3 bases: TGCGCCAGCAGCCCCGGGACAGAAGGGCAACCCCTCCACTTT.

This clone was detected a few times. This chain joins TRBV7-8 and TRBJ1-5; maybe TRBD1 (5 bases). The CDR3 contains 15 residues. Between the trimmed V and J ends, which lost 5 bases and 3 bases, there was a span of 14 bases. CDR1 is SGHVS and CDR2 is FQNEAQ in the germline V gene. Here the CDR3 DNA reads TGTGCCAGCAGCCCGGCGGGGCTCGACAATCAGCCCCAGCATTTT. This translates into CASSPAGLDNQPQHF.

This clone has a handful of counts. The J gene is TRBJ2-7, the V gene TRBV2, with TRBD1 matching 12 bases. Germline-derived CDR1 and CDR2 are SNHLY and FYNNEI. The length of the CDR3 is 16 residues. With 4 bases clipped from V and 7 bases from J, the junction kept 11 bases outside the gene matches. CDR3 DNA: TGTGCCAGCAGTGCGGCAACGGGACAGGGGGCAAAAGAGCAGTACTTC. This codes for CASSAATGQGAKEQYF.

This chain uses TRBV10-3 with TRBJ2-6, with TRBD2 identical over 9 bases. Germline V CDR1 and CDR2: ENHRY, SYGVKD. The ends lost 6 bases at V and 0 bases at J; junction bases unmatched: 3. This CDR3 spans 16 amino acids. This chain's CDR3 is CAISGGRASGANVLTF. The CDR3 region has the DNA TGTGCCATCAGCGGCGGGAGGGCCTCTGGGGCCAACGTCCTGACTTTC.

The V gene is TRBV21-1, the J gene TRBJ2-5; TRBD2 is the table's D call and was not checked against the DNA. TRBV21-1 is flagged as a pseudogene. CDR3 size: 14 residues. The CDR3 coding sequence is TGTGCCAGCAGCAGGGAGGGGCAACAAGAGACCCAGTACTTC. As protein: CASSREGQQETQYF.

V and J are TRBV9 and TRBJ2-5; D is perhaps TRBD2 (5 bases). Trimming took off 2 bases at V and 5 bases at J, with 10 bases between the two ends. The CDR3 consists of 13 residues. Germline loops: CDR1 SGDLS, CDR2 YYNGEE. CDR3 nucleotides: TGTGCCAGCAGCGTCGGACCGGGGGAGACCCAGTACTTC. This gives the protein CASSVGPGETQYF. The complete variable domain, with remaining parts taken from reference TRBV9 and TRBJ2-5, reads DSGVTQTPKHLITATGQRVTLRCSPRSGDLSVYWYQQSLDQGLQFLIQYYNGEERAKGNILERFSAQQFPDLHSELNLSSLELGDSALYFCASSVGPGETQYFGPGTRLLVL.